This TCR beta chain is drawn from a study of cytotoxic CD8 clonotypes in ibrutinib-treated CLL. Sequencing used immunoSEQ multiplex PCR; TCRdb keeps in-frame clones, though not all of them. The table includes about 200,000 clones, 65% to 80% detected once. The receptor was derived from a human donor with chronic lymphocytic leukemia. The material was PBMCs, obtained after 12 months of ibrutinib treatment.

The CDR3 sequence: CASSPGQETQYF. The CDR3 DNA reads TGTGCCAGCAGCCCGGGACAAGAGACCCAGTACTTC. The V gene is TRBV7-9, the J gene TRBJ2-5; TRBD2 is a possible D gene (5 bases). Germline loops: CDR1 SEHNR, CDR2 FQNEAQ (reference sequence). This CDR3 has 12 residues. Trimming left V 5 bases short and J 2 bases short, with 6 bases between.